The present T cell receptor beta chain was sequenced within a study of CD8 T cells in Susac syndrome. This CDR3 has 13 residues. V lost 5 bases, J lost 3 bases, and 8 bases lay in between. The germline CDR1 and CDR2 sequences are MDHEN and SYDVKM. After extraction with the RNeasy kit, about 0.45 to 1 ug of the RNA was reverse transcribed using random hexamers. TCRdb analysed the immunoSEQ multiplex PCR reads with MiXCR anew, one entry per CDR3 protein. The profile shows 150,000 to 200,000 distinct CDR3 sequences, 95% of them singletons. This TCR derives from a human donor with Susac syndrome. Sequencing input: CD4+ T cells from PBMCs. V and J are TRBV28 and TRBJ2-1; no clear D gene. The CDR3 DNA reads as TGTGCCAGCAGTGCGATCTTCTACAATGAGCAGTTCTTC. As protein: CASSAIFYNEQFF.